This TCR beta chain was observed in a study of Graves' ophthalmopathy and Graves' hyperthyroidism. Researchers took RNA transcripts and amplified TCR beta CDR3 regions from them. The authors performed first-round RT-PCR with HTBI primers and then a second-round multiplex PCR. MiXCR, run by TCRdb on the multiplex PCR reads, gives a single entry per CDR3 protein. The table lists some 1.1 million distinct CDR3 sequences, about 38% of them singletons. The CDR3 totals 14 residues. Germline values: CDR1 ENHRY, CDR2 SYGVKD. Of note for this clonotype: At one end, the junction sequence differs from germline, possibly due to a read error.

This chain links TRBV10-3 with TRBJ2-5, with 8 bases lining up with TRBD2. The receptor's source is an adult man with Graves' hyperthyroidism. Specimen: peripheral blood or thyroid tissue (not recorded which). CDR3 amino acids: CAISESGSDETQYF. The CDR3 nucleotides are TGTGCCATCAGTGAGAGCGGGAGTGACGAGACTCAGTACTTC.